The next 28 T cell receptor beta chains were all read from a single sample in a study of beta chain features in type 1 diabetes. The authors reverse transcribed all of the isolated RNA, so sequencing captured expressed TCRB transcripts. Some clones are missing from TCRdb's copy, which holds only in-frame ones; the method was immunoSEQ multiplex PCR. The table lists fewer than 550,000 clones, approximately 10% of them singletons. Material: naive CD4+ T cells from blood. The receptors here all came from a woman between 18 and 30 years old in good health.

Regarding this clone: Other nucleotide sequences from this sample produce the same CDR3. The chain is built from TRBV6-5 and TRBJ2-7; 8 bases fit TRBD1. This CDR3 is built from 13 residues. The J segment lost 2 bases and the V segment lost 6 bases, leaving 3 bases of the junction unmatched. Per the germline V gene, CDR1 is MNHEY and CDR2 is SVGAGI. The CDR3 sequence: CASRGTGTYEQYF. CDR3 sequence (DNA): TGTGCCAGCAGGGGGACAGGAACCTACGAGCAGTACTTC.

CDR3 in amino acids: CASRPKEPGTDTQYF. The DNA of the CDR3 is TGCGCCAGCAGGCCGAAGGAGCCAGGAACAGATACGCAGTATTTT. The V and J genes are TRBV23-1 and TRBJ2-3; no clear D gene. TRBV23-1 is an open reading frame, and its role is uncertain. Trimming removed 6 bases at V and 3 bases at J, with 16 bases between. The CDR3 is made up of 15 amino acids.

Only a few counts were recorded for this clone. This chain joins TRBV29-1 and TRBJ1-5; D is undetermined. V was pared by 4 bases and J by 4 bases, with 8 bases between. Germline CDR1 SQVTM, CDR2 ANQGSEA. The CDR3 extends over 12 amino acids. CDR3 loop: CSVASGNQPQHF. The DNA for the CDR3 is TGCAGCGTTGCGTCCGGGAATCAGCCCCAGCATTTT.

This clone has only a few counts. J is TRBJ2-7 and V is TRBV7-3; no clear D gene. The CDR3 contains 15 residues. Germline assignment: CDR1 SGHTA and CDR2 FQGTGA. Trimming took off 5 bases at V and 1 base at J, with 15 bases between the two ends. Here the CDR3 DNA reads TGTGCCAGCAGCCCCGGCGGTACCACATCCTACGAGCAGTACTTC. Its protein is CASSPGGTTSYEQYF.

The rearrangement joins TRBV7-3 to TRBJ2-3; D gene unclear. The V end was cut by 3 bases, the J end by 2 bases, with 9 bases between. The CDR3 runs 14 residues. The V gene's germline CDR1 is SGHTA and CDR2 FQGTGA. CDR3 region: CASSFGQPTDTQYF. CDR3 coding DNA: TGTGCCAGCAGCTTTGGGCAGCCCACAGATACGCAGTATTTT.

The chain employs TRBV4-2 and TRBJ2-4; 10 bases agree with TRBD1. CDR1 and CDR2 (germline): LGHNA, YNFKEQ. This CDR3 has 18 amino acids. The V gene end was trimmed by 5 bases and the J gene end by 0 bases; junction bases not matched to a gene: 10. CDR3: CASSSGTGESLAKNIQYF. CDR3 nucleotide sequence: TGTGCCAGCAGCTCAGGGACAGGGGAATCTCTAGCCAAAAACATTCAGTACTTC.

This clone has only a few counts. The chain joins TRBV14 to TRBJ2-5; D might be TRBD2 (5 bases). V lost 0 bases, J lost 4 bases, and 15 bases lay in between. The CDR3 covers 16 residues. Germline CDR1 SGHDN, CDR2 FVKESK. In nucleotides, the CDR3 is TGTGCCAGCAGCCAAGAACAAACGGGGTCGCGAGAGACCCAGTACTTC. This sequence encodes CASSQEQTGSRETQYF.

Points on this clone: Other DNA sequences within the sample encode an identical CDR3. The chain joins TRBV29-1 to TRBJ1-1, with D unclear. The CDR3 consists of 10 residues. Germline V gives CDR1 SQVTM, CDR2 ANQGSEA. V lost 4 bases to trimming and J lost 4 bases, with 4 bases between them. In DNA, the CDR3 is TGCAGCGTTGCTGGCACTGAAGCTTTCTTT. Protein sequence: CSVAGTEAFF.

This clone occurred a few times. The J gene is TRBJ2-3, the V gene TRBV5-6; 7 bases align to TRBD1. The CDR3 totals 15 residues. The V gene end was trimmed by 6 bases and the J gene end by 2 bases; junction bases not matched to a gene: 9. Germline CDR1 and CDR2: SGHDT and YYEEEE. Here the CDR3 DNA reads TGTGCCAGCAACAGAGGGACAGCTTCCACAGATACGCAGTATTTT. It specifies CASNRGTASTDTQYF.

This clone has only a few counts. This chain connects TRBV7-6 to TRBJ2-3, with D maybe TRBD2 (7 bases). CDR1 SGHVS and CDR2 FNYEAQ come from the germline V gene. V was cut by 4 bases and J by 1 base, with 15 bases left in between. The CDR3 contains 16 residues. CDR3 nucleotides: TGTGCCAGCAGCTCGGACGGGGGGCTTCGCACAGATACGCAGTATTTT. Amino acid sequence: CASSSDGGLRTDTQYF.

This clone was found a few times. V usage is TRBV9 and J usage is TRBJ2-2; possibly TRBD2 for D (5 bases). Looked up from germline, CDR1 is SGDLS and CDR2 is YYNGEE. This CDR3 is 16 amino acids long. The V gene lost 0 bases and the J gene lost 5 bases, with 14 bases spanning the gap. The CDR3 bases are TGTGCCAGCAGCGTAGGTTTCGGGGTCGGAACCGGGGAGCTGTTTTTT. This sequence encodes CASSVGFGVGTGELFF.

This clone was detected only a few times. The DNA for the CDR3 is TGTGCCAGCAGCCCAAGGGCCCTTCCAGATACGCAGTATTTT. It codes for CASSPRALPDTQYF. This chain links TRBV7-9 with TRBJ2-3; D remains ambiguous. V dropped 5 bases and J dropped 4 bases, with 13 bases sitting between them. Germline-derived CDR1 and CDR2 are SEHNR and FQNEAQ (reference sequence). This CDR3 is 14 amino acids long. Full variable domain (rest looked up from reference TRBV7-9 and TRBJ2-3): DTGVSQNPRHKITKRGQNVTFRCDPISEHNRLYWYRQTLGQGPEFLTYFQNEAQLEKSRLLSDRFSAERPKGSFSTLEIQRTEQGDSAMYLCASSPRALPDTQYFGPGTRLTVL.

This chain links TRBV7-2 with TRBJ2-5; 8 bases map to TRBD1. In germline, CDR1 is SGHTA, CDR2 FQGNSA. The CDR3 is made up of 16 amino acids. V lost 5 bases and J lost 5; bases outside the gene matches: 13. CDR3 sequence reads: CASSAQSGGAGETQYF. CDR3 nucleotides: TGTGCCAGCAGCGCGCAATCAGGGGGCGCTGGGGAGACCCAGTACTTC.

This clone was picked up a small number of times. The chain joins TRBV30 to TRBJ2-1, with a possible D match to TRBD2 (6 bases). Looked up from germline, CDR1 is GTSNPN and CDR2 is SVGIG (reference sequence). The CDR3 sequence is 13 residues long. The V end was cut by 0 bases, the J end by 5 bases, with 8 bases between. CDR3 nucleotide sequence: TGTGCCTGGAGTGTAAGGACTAACAATGAGCAGTTCTTC. Translation: CAWSVRTNNEQFF.

This clone was observed a handful of times. This chain joins TRBV2 and TRBJ2-7; maybe TRBD1 (6 bases). The CDR3 spans 15 residues. With 3 bases removed from V and 2 bases from J, the gap between germline ends came to 14 bases. CDR1 is SNHLY and CDR2 is FYNNEI in the germline V gene. The CDR3 reads CASSEGTRPPYEQYF. In DNA, the CDR3 is TGTGCCAGCAGTGAGGGGACAAGGCCGCCCTACGAGCAGTACTTC.

This rearrangement joins TRBV7-8 to TRBJ1-2; D may be TRBD1 (5 bases). The V and J ends lost 1 base and 3 bases respectively, with 9 bases between them. Germline loops: CDR1 SGHVS, CDR2 FQNEAQ. The CDR3 is made up of 14 amino acids. CDR3 sequence (DNA): TGTGCCAGCAGCTTAGAGGGGTTTTACTATGGCTACACCTTC. It yields the protein CASSLEGFYYGYTF.

In its sample, this clone was seen a few times. This chain links TRBV4-3 with TRBJ2-2; no clear D gene. Germline-derived CDR1 and CDR2 are LGHNA and YSLEER. CDR3 length: 14 residues. The V and J ends lost 1 base and 6 bases respectively, with 9 bases between them. The CDR3 region is CASSQASIAGELFF. The CDR3 DNA sequence: TGCGCCAGCAGCCAAGCATCAATAGCCGGGGAGCTGTTTTTT.

The rearrangement uses TRBV25-1 and TRBJ1-2; 7 bases agree with TRBD1. Germline CDR1 reads MGHDK; CDR2 reads SYGVNS. There are 16 residues in the CDR3. V lost 6 bases, J lost 8 bases, and 18 bases stayed unmatched. In nucleotides, the CDR3 is TGTGCCAGCAGACAAACAGGGGATCGGAGGTCCGCCGGCTACACCTTC. This translates into CASRQTGDRRSAGYTF.

The rearrangement uses TRBV30 and TRBJ1-4; TRBD1 might be the D (5 bases). This CDR3 spans 13 amino acids. V lost 4 bases and J lost 8, with 14 bases in between. The germline V gene encodes CDR1 GTSNPN and CDR2 SVGIG (reference sequence). For the CDR3, the DNA is TGTGCCTGGACGTGGGGGAACACGGAAAAACTGTTTTTT. It encodes CAWTWGNTEKLFF.

CDR3 in DNA: TGCAGCGTTGGAGGGACAGGGGGCGGTGACGAGCAGTACTTC. The encoded protein is CSVGGTGGGDEQYF. The chain employs TRBV29-1 and TRBJ2-5, with 12 bases that match TRBD1. The end of the DNA aligns better with TRBJ2-7, so the J call may be wrong. In germline, CDR1 is SQVTM, CDR2 ANQGSEA. There are 14 residues in the CDR3.

This chain links TRBV2 with TRBJ1-1; D is undetermined. This CDR3 has 14 amino acids. V was clipped by 6 bases and J by 4 bases, with 15 bases between them. Germline CDR1 and CDR2: SNHLY and FYNNEI. The CDR3 loop is CASSKRVPGTEAFF. DNA of the CDR3: TGTGCCAGCAGCAAACGGGTACCAGGCACTGAAGCTTTCTTT.

The V and J genes are TRBV7-9 and TRBJ2-1; D unresolved. Germline V lookup: CDR1 SEHNR, CDR2 FQNEAQ (reference sequence). This CDR3 is 14 amino acids long. The V end was cut by 4 bases, the J end by 12 bases, with 19 bases between. The CDR3: CASSYSTVREAQFF. The CDR3 coding sequence is TGTGCCAGCAGCTACTCGACCGTCCGCGAGGCGCAGTTCTTC.

The chain combines TRBV7-2 with TRBJ2-5; the D gene is possibly TRBD1 (6 bases). V shed 3 bases and J shed 5 bases, with 13 bases lying between them. This CDR3 has 14 amino acids. Germline CDR1 is SGHTA and CDR2 is FQGNSA. The CDR3 DNA follows: TGTGCCAGCAGCTTGTCAGGGGACCCCGAGACCCAGTACTTC. Encoded protein: CASSLSGDPETQYF.

A few counts support this clone. This rearrangement joins TRBV20-1 to TRBJ2-1, with D unclear. In germline, CDR1 is DFQATT, CDR2 SNEGSKA (reference sequence). There are 10 residues in the CDR3. V lost 0 bases and J lost 8, with 2 bases in between. CDR3 region: CSAREYEQFF. The CDR3, as DNA: TGCAGTGCTAGAGAATATGAGCAGTTCTTC.

A few counts support this clone. The chain carries TRBV7-2 and TRBJ1-2, with unresolved D. Germline V gene sequence: CDR1 SGHTA, CDR2 FQGNSA. V lost 3 bases to trimming and J lost 0 bases, with 8 bases between them. The CDR3 spans 14 residues. CDR3 bases: TGTGCCAGCAGCTTCTCCGGGACTAACTATGGCTACACCTTC. Its translation: CASSFSGTNYGYTF.

The chain employs TRBV30 and TRBJ2-1; TRBD1 might be the D (6 bases). V gave up 7 bases and J gave up 0 bases, with 25 bases separating them. The CDR3 spans 18 residues. Germline V gene sequence: CDR1 GTSNPN, CDR2 SVGIG (reference sequence). The CDR3 spells CALERGKGEPSSYNEQFF. The DNA for the CDR3 is TGTGCCTTGGAGAGGGGTAAGGGGGAGCCAAGCTCCTACAATGAGCAGTTCTTC.

This chain joins TRBV6-1 and TRBJ1-4; TRBD1 might be the D (6 bases). V shed 6 bases and J shed 5 bases, with 10 bases lying between them. The CDR3 has 13 residues. Germline V CDR1 and CDR2: MNHNS, SASEGT. The CDR3 loop reads CASSPTGNEKLFF. CDR3 in DNA: TGTGCCAGCAGCCCAACAGGGAATGAAAAACTGTTTTTT.

This clone was detected a few times. The chain links TRBV4-2 to TRBJ2-7, with 11 bases that match TRBD1. Germline CDR1 LGHNA, CDR2 YNFKEQ. There are 14 residues in the CDR3. The CDR3 is CATTPDRGHDEQYF. CDR3 sequence (DNA): TGTGCAACCACCCCGGACAGGGGGCATGACGAGCAGTACTTC.